This T cell receptor (beta chain) derives from a study of T cells after yellow fever vaccination. As for the study in general: Preparing low-cell-number fractions relied on SMART-Seq v4 Ultra Low Input. Findings of the study overall: Though it reached lower strength, the secondary response hit its peak faster, day 5 versus 15. The booster saw the reappearance of most primary-vaccination clones (roughly 97% CD4, less than 90% CD8).

J lost 7 bases, V lost 4 bases, and 15 bases had no gene match. The CDR3 extends over 17 amino acids. Germline-derived CDR1 and CDR2 are MNHEY and SVGEGT. For TCR, cDNA came from 5'RACE template switching, which added a universal primer site and UMIs. TCRdb redid the calling of the 5' RACE reads with MiXCR, one entry per CDR3 protein. The sample holds 450,000 to 550,000 distinct CDR3 sequences; roughly 19% are singletons and the top ten take about 13%. For this clonotype: Its specificity is not known.

This chain joins TRBV6-2 or TRBV6-3 and TRBJ2-1; TRBD2 matches 8 bases. This TCR was recovered from a man aged 25 to 45 who received the YFV17D yellow fever vaccine. Sequencing used PBMCs, obtained 15 days after the yellow fever booster vaccination. This CDR3 reads CASSFPGIAGSGNEQFF. The CDR3 nucleotides are TGTGCCAGCAGTTTCCCCGGGATAGCGGGAAGTGGGAATGAGCAGTTCTTC.